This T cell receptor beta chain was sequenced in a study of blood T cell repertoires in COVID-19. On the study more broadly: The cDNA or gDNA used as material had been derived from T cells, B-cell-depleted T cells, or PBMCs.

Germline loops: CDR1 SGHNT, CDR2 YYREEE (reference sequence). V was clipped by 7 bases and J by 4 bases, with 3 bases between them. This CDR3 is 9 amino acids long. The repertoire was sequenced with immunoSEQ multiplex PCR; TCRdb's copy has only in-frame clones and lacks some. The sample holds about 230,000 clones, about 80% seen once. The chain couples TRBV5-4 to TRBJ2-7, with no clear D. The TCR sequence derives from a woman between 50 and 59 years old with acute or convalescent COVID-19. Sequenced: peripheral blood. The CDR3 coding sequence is TGTGCCAGCCATTACGAGCAGTACTTC. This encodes CASHYEQYF. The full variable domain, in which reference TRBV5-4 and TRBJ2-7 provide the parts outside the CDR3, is ETGVTQSPTHLIKTRGQQVTLRCSSQSGHNTVSWYQQALGQGPQFIFQYYREEENGRGNFPPRFSGLQFPNYSSELNVNALELDDSALYLCASHYEQYFGPGTRLTVT.